The clone carrying this T cell receptor (beta chain) was seen ten or more times. The entry originates in a study of T-cell reconstitution after alpha-beta-depleted transplantation in children. Molecular barcoding with unique molecular identifiers was used for the TCRbeta library. TCRdb processed the PCR reads anew with MiXCR; each CDR3 protein has one entry. The sample has about 200,000 distinct CDR3 sequences; less than 15% are singletons. Per germline, CDR1 LGHNA and CDR2 YNFKEQ. The CDR3 loop spans 18 amino acids. With V trimmed by 0 bases and J by 2 bases, 9 bases remained unmatched. The J gene is TRBJ1-2, the V gene TRBV4-2; 10 bases fit TRBD1. Material: PBMCs from the stem cell graft donor, obtained from the stem cell graft. The clonotype comes from a human donor who donated a stem cell graft to a child with acute lymphoblastic leukemia. The CDR3 DNA reads as TGTGCCAGCAGCCAAGAAGGGCCCCCGGGACAGGGGAACTATGGCTACACCTTC. Translation gives CASSQEGPPGQGNYGYTF.